This T cell receptor (beta chain) was sequenced in a study of blood T cell repertoires in COVID-19. Original data processing: Scientists estimated how many nucleated cells there were by amplifying reference gene primers. Libraries were prepared by immunoSEQ multiplex PCR; TCRdb keeps only in-frame clonotypes and omits some of them. V and J calls plus clone size are reproduced from that table; the DNA served to infer D and trimming. Among around 80,000 clones listed, around 83% were seen once. This CDR3 region has 15 residues. V shed 1 base, J shed 5 bases, and the junction held 2 bases outside the gene matches. Germline V gene lookup returns CDR1 MGHRA and CDR2 YSYEKL.

Sequences were obtained from peripheral blood. The chain carries TRBV4-1 and TRBJ2-1; 10 positions match TRBD2. The clonotype was recovered from a human donor in a cohort sampled during active COVID-19. CDR3 loop: CASSQGTSGHNEQFF. The CDR3 bases are TGCGCCAGCAGCCAAGGGACTAGCGGACACAATGAGCAGTTCTTC.